These 22 T cell receptor beta chains originate from one sample sequenced in a study of blood T cell repertoires in COVID-19. Repertoires were generated with immunoSEQ multiplex PCR, while TCRdb's copy carries only in-frame clones and drops some. The sample contains around 95,000 clones, about nine tenths of which appear only once. What was sequenced was peripheral blood. These receptors all come from a man aged 45-65 years with acute or convalescent COVID-19.

The chain uses TRBV6-5 and TRBJ2-1, with TRBD2 matching 9 bases. V was pared by 7 bases and J by 6 bases, with 4 bases of the junction left unmatched. Germline assignment: CDR1 MNHEY and CDR2 SVGAGI. The CDR3 is 13 amino acids. The CDR3 spells CASTLSGGNEQFF. In nucleotides, the CDR3 is TGTGCCAGCACCCTTAGCGGGGGCAATGAGCAGTTCTTC.

This sequence joins TRBV19 and TRBJ2-7; weak D call: TRBD1 (6 bases). Trimming stripped 3 bases from V and 3 bases from J, with 12 bases between. Germline CDR1 is LNHDA and CDR2 is SQIVND (reference sequence). This CDR3 has 14 amino acids. The CDR3 DNA is TGTGCCAGTAGTATCGGACAGCCCGACTACGAGCAGTACTTC. This gives the protein CASSIGQPDYEQYF.

The genes are TRBV5-1 and TRBJ2-3; D is undetermined. V lost 2 bases and J 2 bases, leaving 9 bases between the germline ends. CDR1 and CDR2 from the germline V gene are SGHRS and YFSETQ. CDR3 length equals 14 residues. CDR3: CASSFTITTDTQYF. The CDR3 region has the DNA TGCGCCAGCAGCTTCACTATTACCACAGATACGCAGTATTTT.

The gene calls are TRBV7-6 and TRBJ1-3, with 8 bases identical to TRBD1. CDR1 and CDR2 from the germline V gene are SGHVS and FNYEAQ. Trimming cost V 4 bases and J 0 bases; bases outside gene matches: 8. CDR3 length: 17 amino acids. The CDR3 sequence: CASSSILTGGSGNTIYF. In nucleotides, the CDR3 is TGTGCCAGCAGCTCCATCCTTACAGGGGGCTCTGGAAACACCATATATTTT.

The CDR3 reads CASSLRPGGNNEQFF. CDR3 in DNA: TGTGCCAGCAGCTTAAGACCAGGCGGGAACAATGAGCAGTTCTTC. The chain is built from TRBV11-2 and TRBJ2-1, with D perhaps matching TRBD2 (6 bases). The V end was cut by 2 bases, the J end by 5 bases, with 13 bases between. Germline values: CDR1 SGHAT, CDR2 FQNNGV. The CDR3 is made up of 15 amino acids.

V and J are TRBV4-1 and TRBJ2-5, with D possibly being TRBD2 (5 bases). This CDR3 spans 14 amino acids. The germline V gene has CDR1 MGHRA and CDR2 YSYEKL. The V end was cut by 0 bases, the J end by 5 bases, with 10 bases between. As DNA, the CDR3 is TGCGCCAGCAGCCAAGATACGGGGTTGGAGACCCAGTACTTC. This codes for CASSQDTGLETQYF.

This sequence joins TRBV27 and TRBJ2-2; D is perhaps TRBD2 (6 bases). The CDR3 consists of 14 residues. The V gene's germline CDR1 is MNHEY and CDR2 SMNVEV (reference sequence). Deletions cut 10 bases from V and 4 bases from J, with 16 bases between. The DNA for the CDR3 is TGTGCCAATCCAGCAAGGCGGGGCACCGGGGAGCTGTTTTTT. Its translation: CANPARRGTGELFF.

The DNA of the CDR3 is TGTGCCAGCAGTTTAAACAGGGTTCGAGATACGCAGTATTTT. Translated, it gives CASSLNRVRDTQYF. This chain links TRBV27 with TRBJ2-3; D is possibly TRBD1 (6 bases). This CDR3 is built from 14 residues. Germline lookup yields CDR1 MNHEY and CDR2 SMNVEV (reference sequence). Trimming left V 2 bases short and J 5 bases short, with 11 bases between.

This sequence joins TRBV6-1 and TRBJ2-7; 9 bases fit TRBD2. The trim removed 2 bases at V and 0 bases at J, leaving 11 bases unmatched. Germline CDR1 is MNHNS and CDR2 is SASEGT. The CDR3 sequence is 18 residues long. Here the CDR3 reads CASSEFPLAGGSSYEQYF. The CDR3 coding sequence is TGTGCCAGCAGTGAATTCCCACTCGCGGGAGGGAGCTCCTACGAGCAGTACTTC.

The chain employs TRBV24-1 and TRBJ2-3, with 9 positions matching TRBD2. Germline V gives CDR1 KGHDR, CDR2 SFDVKD. This CDR3 comprises 15 residues. After removal of 4 bases from V and 1 base from J, the junction contained 2 bases not matched to a gene. CDR3 amino acids: CATSEGGRGTDTQYF. CDR3 nucleotide sequence: TGTGCCACCAGTGAGGGCGGGAGGGGCACAGATACGCAGTATTTT.

This chain links TRBV24-1 with TRBJ2-1, with 7 bases matching TRBD2. The CDR3 totals 15 residues. Trimming at V came to 3 bases and at J to 7 bases, leaving 8 bases not matched to a gene. The germline V gene has CDR1 KGHDR and CDR2 SFDVKD. In DNA form, the CDR3 reads TGTGCCACCAGTGATGGGGCGGGAGTTCGAAATGAGCAGTTCTTC. Protein sequence: CATSDGAGVRNEQFF.

This clone was found once. The chain is built from TRBV18 and TRBJ2-6, with a possible D match to TRBD2 (5 bases). This CDR3 comprises 17 residues. V lost 8 bases, J lost 0 bases, and 17 bases lay in between. Looked up from germline, CDR1 is KGHSH and CDR2 is LQKENI. CDR3 amino acids: CASHRRGQISGANVLTF. As DNA, the CDR3 is TGTGCCAGCCACCGCCGGGGTCAGATCTCTGGGGCCAACGTCCTGACTTTC.

The chain links TRBV28 to TRBJ2-5; TRBD2 matches 8 bases. CDR3 length: 15 residues. CDR1 and CDR2 from the germline V gene are MDHEN and SYDVKM. V shed 6 bases and J 3 bases; nucleotides not matched to a gene: 9. The CDR3 region has the DNA TGTGCCAGCAGCCCTATACTAGCGGAGAAAGAGACCCAGTACTTC. It is translated as CASSPILAEKETQYF.

This clone was seen only a few times. The sample contains more than one DNA sequence encoding this CDR3. The rearrangement uses TRBV7-2 and TRBJ2-3; the match to TRBD1 covers 7 bases. V trimming: 1 base; J trimming: 2 bases; junction bases outside the gene matches: 3. CDR3 length equals 15 residues. In germline, CDR1 is SGHTA, CDR2 FQGNSA. CDR3 in amino acids: CASSLVGQPTDTQYF. CDR3 coding DNA: TGTGCCAGCAGCTTAGTGGGACAGCCCACAGATACGCAGTATTTT.

This chain uses TRBV11-3 with TRBJ2-3; maybe TRBD1 (6 bases). This CDR3 region has 13 residues. The V and J ends lost 2 bases and 6 bases respectively, with 9 bases between them. CDR1 is SGHNT and CDR2 is YENEEA in the germline V gene. CDR3 DNA: TGTGCCAGCAGCTTAAACAGGGTTGATACGCAGTATTTT. Its protein is CASSLNRVDTQYF. Complete variable domain (other parts from reference TRBV11-3 and TRBJ2-3): EAGVVQSPRYKIIEKKQPVAFWCNPISGHNTLYWYLQNLGQGPELLIRYENEEAVDDSQLPKDRFSAERLKGVDSTLKIQPAELGDSAVYLCASSLNRVDTQYFGPGTRLTVL.

This clone was found once. The rearrangement links TRBV27 to TRBJ1-1; TRBD1 is a possible D gene (6 bases). CDR1 and CDR2 from the germline V gene are MNHEY and SMNVEV (reference sequence). Trimming took 4 bases from V and 8 from J, leaving 17 bases between them. The CDR3 runs 14 residues. In nucleotides, the CDR3 is TGTGCCAGCAGTTCGCCCCAGGGGTTAGGAGAAGCTTTCTTT. Protein sequence: CASSSPQGLGEAFF.

This rearrangement joins TRBV7-2 to TRBJ2-7, with 11 bases matching TRBD2. This CDR3 spans 16 amino acids. In germline, CDR1 is SGHTA, CDR2 FQGNSA. Trimming removed 5 bases from V and 4 bases from J; junction bases left unmatched: 10. The CDR3 sequence is CASSTIAGGLPYEQYF. As DNA, the CDR3 is TGTGCCAGCAGCACAATAGCGGGAGGGCTCCCGTACGAGCAGTACTTC.

The chain links TRBV19 to TRBJ2-2; D is unclear. V was pared by 4 bases and J by 8 bases, with 11 bases between. Germline CDR1 reads LNHDA; CDR2 reads SQIVND (reference sequence). The length of the CDR3 is 13 residues. The DNA for the CDR3 is TGTGCCAGTAGTACCCAACTAAAAGGGGAGCTGTTTTTT. It yields the protein CASSTQLKGELFF.

The chain is built from TRBV4-1 and TRBJ2-3; 9 bases align to TRBD2. Per the germline V gene, CDR1 is MGHRA and CDR2 is YSYEKL. Germline trimming cut 3 bases from V and 3 bases from J; bases unmatched to any gene: 4. CDR3 length equals 15 residues. CDR3 region: CASSQTTSGTDTQYF. The CDR3 nucleotides read TGCGCCAGCAGCCAGACGACTAGCGGAACAGATACGCAGTATTTT.

V usage is TRBV29-1 and J usage is TRBJ1-1, with 7 bases identical to TRBD1. Germline V gene data show CDR1 as SQVTM and CDR2 as ANQGSEA. Losses at the gene ends were 7 bases for V and 8 bases for J; bases not matched to a gene: 16. This CDR3 region has 14 residues. CDR3 in DNA: TGCAGCGCTCAACTCGGGGACAGACCACTAGAAGCTTTCTTT. This sequence encodes CSAQLGDRPLEAFF.

The sample holds one count of this clone. The rearrangement links TRBV5-1 to TRBJ2-3; 12 bases are a match to TRBD2. The CDR3 length is 19 residues. Germline lookup yields CDR1 SGHRS and CDR2 YFSETQ. The V and J ends lost 4 bases and 4 bases, in that order; junction bases with no gene match: 16. The CDR3 coding sequence is TGCGCCAGCAGCCCCAGACTAGCGGGAGTCTTCACTCAGGCAGATACGCAGTATTTT. Its translation: CASSPRLAGVFTQADTQYF.

The rearrangement uses TRBV6-1 and TRBJ1-1, with D possibly being TRBD1 (5 bases). The V end lost 3 bases, the J end lost 0 bases, and 11 bases lay between the germline ends. In germline, CDR1 is MNHNS, CDR2 SASEGT. This CDR3 is 15 amino acids long. The CDR3 DNA is TGTGCCAGCAGTGACAGGGCCCAAATGAACACTGAAGCTTTCTTT. Amino acid sequence: CASSDRAQMNTEAFF.